The clone carrying this T cell receptor (beta chain) has only one observation. Antigen: not known. Repertoires were generated with immunoSEQ multiplex PCR, while TCRdb's copy carries only in-frame clones and drops some. The sample includes approximately 9,700 clones, more than 70% of them seen just once. The data derive from a study of chemoradiotherapy in HPV16-positive cancers. Study-wide context: Functional T-cell assays on two HPV16-positive patients' cells defined candidate HPV-specific clones and common TCR motifs.

There are 13 residues in the CDR3. Study observations and caveats: In HPV16-positive patients, HPV-responsive T-cell expansion tracked better recurrence-free survival. Candidate HPV-specific clones and E7-related TCR motifs grew in tumor during treatment. Only a couple of HPV16-positive patients supplied the functional HPV-specificity definition.

J is TRBJ1-5 and V is TRBV21-1; the table's D call of TRBD1 was not tested on the DNA. TRBV21-1 constitutes a pseudogene. The TCR comes from a human donor with HPV-associated anogenital cancer. The material was tumor tissue, obtained from a patient who underwent chemoradiotherapy. CDR3 amino acids: CANPTGYWRPQHF. CDR3 DNA: TGTGCCAACCCTACAGGGTATTGGAGACCCCAGCATTTT.